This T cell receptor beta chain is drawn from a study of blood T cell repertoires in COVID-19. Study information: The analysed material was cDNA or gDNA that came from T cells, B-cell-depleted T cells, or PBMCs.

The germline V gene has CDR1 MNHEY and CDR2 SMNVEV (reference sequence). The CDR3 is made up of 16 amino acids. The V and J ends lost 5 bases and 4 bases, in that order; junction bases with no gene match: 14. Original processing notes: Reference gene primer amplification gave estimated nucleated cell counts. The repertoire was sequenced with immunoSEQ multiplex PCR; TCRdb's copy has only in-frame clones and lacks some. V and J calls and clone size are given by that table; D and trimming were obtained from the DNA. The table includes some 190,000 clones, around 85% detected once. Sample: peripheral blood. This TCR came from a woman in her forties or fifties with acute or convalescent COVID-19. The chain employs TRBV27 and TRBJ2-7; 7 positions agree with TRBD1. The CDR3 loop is CASSPYPTGMAYEQYF. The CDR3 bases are TGTGCCAGCAGTCCATATCCGACAGGGATGGCGTACGAGCAGTACTTC.